The 24 T cell receptor beta chains listed next were all sequenced from one sample in a study of shared clonotypes between healthy human individuals. The data were produced by immunoSEQ multiplex PCR, yet TCRdb's version contains in-frame clones alone and is incomplete. The sample contains about a million clones, approximately 80% of which appear only once. The sample consisted of memory CD4+ T cells from PBMCs. Noted subset: CD45RA-negative fraction. Receptors were obtained from a man between 18 and 29 years old in good health. Some clones in this sample may be carry-over from other donors' samples.

J is TRBJ2-5 and V is TRBV7-2, with 9 bases lining up with TRBD1. This CDR3 is built from 15 residues. Per germline, CDR1 SGHTA and CDR2 FQGNSA. V lost 5 bases, J lost 5 bases, and 9 bases stayed unmatched. The CDR3 DNA is TGTGCCAGCAGCACCCACTGGACAGGGGTCGAGACCCAGTACTTC. Encoded protein: CASSTHWTGVETQYF. The full variable domain, with the rest looked up from reference TRBV7-2 and TRBJ2-5, is GAGVSQSPSNKVTEKGKDVELRCDPISGHTALYWYRQSLGQGLEFLIYFQGNSAPDKSGLPSDRFSAERTGGSVSTLTIQRTQQEDSAVYLCASSTHWTGVETQYFGPGTRLLVL.

The rearrangement uses TRBV28 and TRBJ2-6; D is uncertain. Trimming removed 2 bases at V and 0 bases at J, with 8 bases between. The germline V gene encodes CDR1 MDHEN and CDR2 SYDVKM. The CDR3 has 16 amino acids. CDR3 region: CASSLRIPSGANVLTF. As DNA, the CDR3 is TGTGCCAGCAGTTTAAGGATCCCCTCTGGGGCCAACGTCCTGACTTTC.

The chain combines TRBV30 with TRBJ1-3, with D unclear. The CDR3 runs to 15 residues. Trimming stripped 3 bases from V and 3 bases from J, with 15 bases between. CDR1 is GTSNPN, CDR2 SVGIG, per germline (reference sequence). The CDR3 DNA reads TGTGCCTGGAGACGCGTACACCCGTTTGGAAACACCATATATTTT. It codes for CAWRRVHPFGNTIYF.

The chain is built from TRBV14 and TRBJ2-7, with 12 bases matching TRBD2. The V and J ends lost 1 base and 10 bases, in that order; junction bases with no gene match: 11. Germline V gene lookup returns CDR1 SGHDN and CDR2 FVKESK. This CDR3 spans 16 amino acids. DNA of the CDR3: TGTGCCAGCAGCCAAGGGTCGAGGACTAGCGGGATGCCCCAGTACTTC. It codes for CASSQGSRTSGMPQYF.

The genes are TRBV28 and TRBJ2-5; 9 bases agree with TRBD2. Germline lookup yields CDR1 MDHEN and CDR2 SYDVKM. The ends lost 4 bases at V and 1 base at J; junction bases unmatched: 10. The CDR3 spans 17 residues. The CDR3 loop is CASSSGFGREGQETQYF. As DNA, the CDR3 is TGTGCCAGCAGTTCCGGCTTCGGGCGGGAGGGCCAAGAGACCCAGTACTTC.

As to this clone: At one end the junction does not follow the germline gene, possibly because of a read error. The chain has TRBV10-3 and TRBJ1-2; no firm D call. The CDR3 totals 14 residues. The germline V gene has CDR1 ENHRY and CDR2 SYGVKD. CDR3 sequence reads: CASSEFSLSDGYTF. The CDR3 nucleotides read TGTGCCAGCAGTGAATTCTCCCTCAGCGATGGCTACACCTTC.

V usage is TRBV9 and J usage is TRBJ2-7, with 9 bases lining up with TRBD2. Germline lookup yields CDR1 SGDLS and CDR2 YYNGEE. The CDR3 is 17 residues long. V was clipped by 5 bases and J by 5 bases; unmatched bases: 17. The CDR3 DNA sequence: TGTGCCAGCAGTCCCCGCGAGGGGGCTAGCGGGAAGCACGAGCAGTACTTC. Translated: CASSPREGASGKHEQYF.

V gene TRBV6-1 combines with J gene TRBJ2-7; D is possibly TRBD2 (6 bases). Germline V gene sequence: CDR1 MNHNS, CDR2 SASEGT. The CDR3 contains 14 residues. V was shortened by 7 bases and J by 5 bases, with 18 bases between the two germline ends. This CDR3 is CASTPRRGYDEQYF. The CDR3 DNA is TGTGCCAGCACCCCCCGGCGGGGTTACGACGAGCAGTACTTC.

J is TRBJ2-7 and V is TRBV7-8; no clear D. The CDR3 has 16 residues. Per germline, CDR1 SGHVS and CDR2 FQNEAQ. Trimming cost V 4 bases and J 0 bases, with 16 bases left between them. The CDR3 sequence: CASSSSRSFGSYEQYF. The CDR3 region has the DNA TGTGCCAGCAGCTCCTCTAGATCCTTTGGCTCCTACGAGCAGTACTTC.

The CDR3 region has the DNA TGTGCCAGCAGCCTCAATCGCAGGTATTCCTACGAGCAGTACTTC. Translated, it gives CASSLNRRYSYEQYF. The V call is TRBV6-5, the J call TRBJ2-7; D is ambiguous. The germline V and J ends were trimmed by 6 bases and 1 base, with 16 bases remaining between them. The CDR3 loop spans 15 amino acids. Germline V gives CDR1 MNHEY, CDR2 SVGAGI.

V is TRBV2 and J is TRBJ2-3; 13 bases align to TRBD2. The CDR3 sequence is 16 residues long. The germline gives CDR1 SNHLY, CDR2 FYNNEI. Trimming cost V 4 bases and J 4 bases; bases outside gene matches: 5. The CDR3 is CASSGTSGRGSDTQYF. For the CDR3, the DNA is TGTGCCAGCAGTGGGACTAGCGGGAGAGGGTCAGATACGCAGTATTTT.

V is TRBV4-2 and J is TRBJ2-7; D gene unclear. Trimming removed 6 bases from V and 4 bases from J, with 10 bases in between. Germline loops: CDR1 LGHNA, CDR2 YNFKEQ. The CDR3 length is 12 residues. CDR3 coding DNA: TGTGCCAGCAGTGGCGTCGCTTACGAGCAGTACTTC. It yields the protein CASSGVAYEQYF.

This rearrangement joins TRBV7-2 to TRBJ2-3; tentative D call: TRBD1 (6 bases). The CDR3 loop spans 16 amino acids. From germline, CDR1 is SGHTA and CDR2 FQGNSA. Trimming took off 5 bases at V and 0 bases at J, with 15 bases between the two ends. Here the CDR3 reads CASSPLRGISTDTQYF. The CDR3 DNA follows: TGTGCCAGCAGCCCCCTAAGGGGGATTAGCACAGATACGCAGTATTTT.

The chain combines TRBV6-5 with TRBJ1-3, with 7 bases identical to TRBD1. Per the germline V gene, CDR1 is MNHEY and CDR2 is SVGAGI. The junction had 8 bases not matched to a gene; V was cut back by 8 bases and J by 4 bases. This CDR3 region has 14 residues. CDR3 sequence reads: CASGRQGPGNTIYF. The DNA for the CDR3 is TGTGCCAGCGGGAGACAGGGCCCAGGAAACACCATATATTTT.

This clone was seen a few times. At the DNA level, this CDR3 is encoded by other sequences in the same sample as well. The V call is TRBV29-1, the J call TRBJ2-5, with 7 bases matching TRBD1. This CDR3 region has 13 residues. V was pared by 3 bases and J by 1 base, with 2 bases of the junction left unmatched. Germline-derived CDR1 and CDR2 are SQVTM and ANQGSEA. CDR3 sequence: CSVEGTVQETQYF. DNA for the CDR3: TGCAGCGTTGAGGGGACAGTCCAAGAGACCCAGTACTTC.

This clone was seen just once. The chain has TRBV5-1 and TRBJ1-4; possibly TRBD1 for D (5 bases). V was cut by 0 bases and J by 8 bases, with 17 bases left in between. This CDR3 has 16 residues. The V gene's germline CDR1 is SGHRS and CDR2 YFSETQ. The DNA of the CDR3 is TGCGCCAGCAGCTTGGAACGGGGGGAAGTTGGAGAAAAACTGTTTTTT. Translated, it gives CASSLERGEVGEKLFF.

The sample holds one count of this clone. J is TRBJ2-7 and V is TRBV28, with D tentatively TRBD1 (6 bases). Germline lookup yields CDR1 MDHEN and CDR2 SYDVKM. This CDR3 comprises 15 residues. Trimming took 4 bases from V and 2 from J, leaving 15 bases between them. The CDR3 region is CASSYGQKSTYEQYF. The CDR3 DNA follows: TGTGCCAGCAGTTATGGACAGAAAAGTACCTACGAGCAGTACTTC.

The V gene is TRBV11-3, the J gene TRBJ2-4; the D is unclear. The CDR3 sequence is 12 residues long. Per germline, CDR1 SGHNT and CDR2 YENEEA. The CDR3 spells CATRPSKNIQYF. DNA of the CDR3: TGTGCGACCAGACCCTCCAAAAACATTCAGTACTTC.

This clone was counted only a few times. This chain joins TRBV7-3 and TRBJ1-1; D remains ambiguous. This CDR3 contains 13 residues. CDR1 and CDR2 (germline): SGHTA, FQGTGA. Trimming removed 1 base from V and 3 bases from J, with 6 bases in between. CDR3 bases: TGTGCCAGCAGCTTAAATGTGGACACTGAAGCTTTCTTT. This codes for CASSLNVDTEAFF. Variable domain in full (rest from reference TRBV7-3 and TRBJ1-1): GAGVSQTPSNKVTEKGKYVELRCDPISGHTALYWYRQSLGQGPEFLIYFQGTGAADDSGLPNDRFFAVRPEGSVSTLKIQRTERGDSAVYLCASSLNVDTEAFFGQGTRLTVV.

The sample holds one count of this clone. The CDR3 DNA reads as TGTGCCTGGAGTGTATATCCCCAAGAGACCCAGTACTTC. This sequence encodes CAWSVYPQETQYF. The chain employs TRBV30 and TRBJ2-5; D gene ambiguous. Germline V lookup: CDR1 GTSNPN, CDR2 SVGIG (reference sequence). There are 13 residues in the CDR3. V lost 0 bases and J 1 base, leaving 6 bases between the germline ends.

In this sample, this clone turned up a few times. Here the CDR3 DNA reads TGTGCCAGCAGCTCCTACAGGACGAATGAGCAGTTCTTC. Its protein is CASSSYRTNEQFF. The rearrangement joins TRBV7-9 to TRBJ2-1; possibly TRBD1 for D (5 bases). This CDR3 is 13 amino acids long. V was cut by 4 bases and J by 7 bases, with 11 bases left in between. Germline V gene lookup returns CDR1 SEHNR and CDR2 FQNEAQ (reference sequence).

This chain joins TRBV19 and TRBJ1-5; the D is unclear. Germline loops: CDR1 LNHDA, CDR2 SQIVND (reference sequence). V was clipped by 4 bases and J by 10 bases, with 11 bases between them. The CDR3 totals 12 residues. CDR3 sequence (DNA): TGTGCCAGTAGTACCCGGACTCATCCCCAGCATTTT. Its protein is CASSTRTHPQHF.

In DNA form, the CDR3 reads TGCGCCAGCAGCTCCCCTCCGGGACAGGGGGCCGATGAGCAGTTCTTC. Its translation: CASSSPPGQGADEQFF. V usage is TRBV5-1 and J usage is TRBJ2-1; 12 bases line up with TRBD1. The CDR3 totals 16 residues. V shed 3 bases, J shed 8 bases, and the junction held 9 bases outside the gene matches. Per germline, CDR1 SGHRS and CDR2 YFSETQ. Filled out from reference TRBV5-1 and TRBJ2-1, the complete variable domain reads KAGVTQTPRYLIKTRGQQVTLSCSPISGHRSVSWYQQTPGQGLQFLFEYFSETQRNKGNFPGRFSGRQFSNSRSEMNVSTLELGDSALYLCASSSPPGQGADEQFFGPGTRLTVL.

With respect to this clone: The sample carries other DNA sequences with the same CDR3. The CDR3 spells CASSQDSYGYTF. The CDR3 nucleotides read TGCGCCAGCAGCCAAGACAGCTATGGCTACACCTTC. V gene TRBV4-3 combines with J gene TRBJ1-2; D is unresolved. V lost 0 bases to trimming and J lost 4 bases, with 3 bases between them. Looked up from germline, CDR1 is LGHNA and CDR2 is YSLEER. The CDR3 consists of 12 residues.